This T cell receptor (beta chain) was sequenced for a study of blood T cell repertoires in COVID-19. Sequenced by immunoSEQ multiplex PCR; TCRdb stores in-frame clones only, minus some. This table has about 160,000 clones, around 89% appearing once. The V segment lost 3 bases and the J segment 3 bases; nucleotides outside the gene matches: 6. Germline lookup yields CDR1 LGHDT and CDR2 YNNKEL (reference sequence). This CDR3 region has 16 residues. This TCR derives from a man between 60 and 75 years old with acute or convalescent COVID-19. Source material: peripheral blood. The gene calls are TRBV3-1 (or the pseudogene TRBV3-2) and TRBJ1-2; 11 bases are shared with TRBD1. The CDR3 DNA reads TGTGCCAGCAGCCATCCAAGGACAGGGGGCTACTATGGCTACACCTTC. Its translation: CASSHPRTGGYYGYTF.